Listed below are T cell receptor beta chains from one sample, sequenced in a study of cytomegalovirus exposure and HLA in healthy donors. Clones were sequenced by immunoSEQ multiplex PCR, and TCRdb holds only the in-frame ones, with some missing. The table lists about 160,000 clones, about 80% of them singletons. The sample was PBMCs. All receptors come from a man aged 25 to 45 in good health and CMV-seronegative. CDR3s include the opening cysteine and the closing phenylalanine or tryptophan. The D gene is left open where the match is weak. Where a row states a size, it is once, few, many or the class of an expanded clone; other rows omit it.

D: TRBD2; J: TRBJ2-7; size: NA; V: TRBV28; CDR3: CASSPGLAATYEQYF; DNA: TGTGCCAGCAGTCCGGGACTAGCGGCTACCTACGAGCAGTACTTC
D: NA; J: TRBJ1-2; size: NA; V: TRBV27; CDR3: CASSLTVGTTVYGYTF; DNA: TGTGCCAGCAGTTTAACGGTGGGGACAACAGTCTATGGCTACACCTTC
D: TRBD2; J: TRBJ2-5; size: NA; V: TRBV28; CDR3: CASSLRVLAGAGTQYF; DNA: TGTGCCAGCAGTTTACGGGTCCTAGCGGGCGCGGGGACCCAGTACTTC
D: TRBD1; J: TRBJ2-7; size: NA; V: TRBV2; CDR3: CASNPGQGSREQYF; DNA: TGTGCCAGCAACCCGGGACAGGGGTCGCGAGAGCAGTACTTC
D: TRBD2; J: TRBJ2-5; size: NA; V: TRBV15; CDR3: CATSRAILAGQETQYF; DNA: TGTGCCACCAGCAGAGCTATCCTAGCGGGACAAGAGACCCAGTACTTC
D: TRBD1; J: TRBJ1-1; size: NA; V: TRBV27; CDR3: CASSETGGRLNTEAFF; DNA: TGTGCCAGCAGTGAGACAGGGGGCAGGCTGAACACTGAAGCTTTCTTT
D: NA; J: TRBJ1-5; size: once; V: TRBV11-1; CDR3: CASSPDNNQPQHF; DNA: TGTGCCAGCAGCCCCGACAACAATCAGCCCCAGCATTTT
D: TRBD1; J: TRBJ2-7; size: NA; V: TRBV6-1; CDR3: CASSENRGLYEQYF; DNA: TGTGCCAGCAGTGAAAACAGGGGGCTCTACGAGCAGTACTTC
D: NA; J: TRBJ2-2; size: NA; V: TRBV5-1; CDR3: CASSLGSSNTGELFF; DNA: TGCGCCAGCAGCTTGGGGAGCTCGAACACCGGGGAGCTGTTTTTT
D: NA; J: TRBJ2-5; size: NA; V: TRBV30; CDR3: CAWRPRGETQYF; DNA: TGTGCCTGGAGGCCTAGAGGGGAGACCCAGTACTTC
D: TRBD2; J: TRBJ2-1; size: NA; V: TRBV5-1; CDR3: CASTFGPGGGEQFF; DNA: TGCGCCAGCACTTTCGGTCCGGGGGGGGGTGAGCAGTTCTTC
D: TRBD2; J: TRBJ2-1; size: NA; V: TRBV10-1; CDR3: CASRASGGGEQFF; DNA: TGCGCCAGCAGGGCTAGCGGGGGGGGTGAGCAGTTCTTC
D: NA; J: TRBJ2-5; size: once; V: TRBV5-1; CDR3: CASSLGDFNQETQYF; DNA: TGCGCCAGCAGCTTGGGGGACTTCAACCAAGAGACCCAGTACTTC
D: NA; J: TRBJ2-1; size: NA; V: TRBV29-1; CDR3: CSVEAPDSYSEQFF; DNA: TGCAGCGTTGAAGCCCCGGACTCTTACAGTGAGCAGTTCTTC
D: TRBD1; J: TRBJ1-2; size: NA; V: TRBV4-3; CDR3: CASSRLQTGGNYGYTF; DNA: TGCGCCAGCAGCCGGCTCCAGACAGGGGGGAACTATGGCTACACCTTC
D: NA; J: TRBJ1-1; size: NA; V: TRBV19; CDR3: CASSPRGLMNTEAFF; DNA: TGTGCCAGTAGCCCACGGGGACTCATGAACACTGAAGCTTTCTTT
D: NA; J: TRBJ1-1; size: NA; V: TRBV7-3; CDR3: CASSLRRSTNTEAFF; DNA: TGTGCCAGCAGCTTAAGAAGGAGTACGAACACTGAAGCTTTCTTT
D: TRBD2; J: TRBJ2-1; size: NA; V: TRBV28; CDR3: CASSPGLAGNNEQFF; DNA: TGTGCCAGCAGTCCAGGACTAGCGGGGAACAATGAGCAGTTCTTC
D: NA; J: TRBJ2-7; size: NA; V: TRBV10-3; CDR3: CAISPTPNSGEQYF; DNA: TGTGCCATCAGCCCCACACCCAACAGTGGCGAGCAGTACTTC
D: TRBD1; J: TRBJ2-7; size: NA; V: TRBV4-1; CDR3: CASSPRQGSDEQYF; DNA: TGCGCCAGCAGCCCGCGACAGGGATCAGACGAGCAGTACTTC
D: NA; J: TRBJ1-5; size: NA; V: TRBV5-1; CDR3: CASTIRMGGSLEESNQPQHF; DNA: TGCGCCAGCACCATTCGAATGGGGGGGAGCCTCGAGGAAAGCAATCAGCCCCAGCATTTT
D: NA; J: TRBJ2-7; size: NA; V: TRBV6-1; CDR3: CASSERGRGGHEQYF; DNA: TGTGCCAGCAGTGAAAGGGGCAGGGGTGGGCACGAGCAGTACTTC
D: NA; J: TRBJ2-2; size: NA; V: TRBV14; CDR3: CASSQFRNTGELFF; DNA: TGTGCCAGCAGCCAATTTAGGAACACCGGGGAGCTGTTTTTT
D: NA; J: TRBJ2-7; size: NA; V: TRBV11-2; CDR3: CASSSNSGAEQYF; DNA: TGTGCCAGCAGTTCGAACTCAGGGGCCGAGCAGTACTTC
D: NA; J: TRBJ1-6; size: NA; V: TRBV27; CDR3: CASSLAGGDNSPLHF; DNA: TGTGCCAGCAGTTTGGCGGGCGGAGATAATTCACCCCTCCACTTT
D: NA; J: TRBJ1-2; size: NA; V: TRBV28; CDR3: CASKRVNYGYTF; DNA: TGTGCCAGCAAGAGGGTTAACTATGGCTACACCTTC
D: TRBD1; J: TRBJ2-1; size: NA; V: TRBV5-4; CDR3: CASSGTGGAYNEQFF; DNA: TGTGCCAGCAGCGGTACAGGGGGCGCCTACAATGAGCAGTTCTTC
D: NA; J: TRBJ1-1; size: NA; V: TRBV30; CDR3: CAWSHKGVLEAFF; DNA: TGTGCCTGGAGTCACAAGGGGGTCCTTGAAGCTTTCTTT
D: NA; J: TRBJ1-1; size: NA; V: TRBV28; CDR3: CASSPQGGAPNTEAFF; DNA: TGTGCCAGCAGTCCTCAGGGAGGGGCCCCGAACACTGAAGCTTTCTTT
D: TRBD2; J: TRBJ2-1; size: NA; V: TRBV4-3; CDR3: CASSQERGAGGPYEQFF; DNA: TGCGCCAGCAGCCAAGAACGAGGAGCGGGGGGGCCCTATGAGCAGTTCTTC
D: NA; J: TRBJ1-2; size: few; V: TRBV5-6; CDR3: CASTWRGSKYGYTF; DNA: TGTGCCAGCACGTGGAGAGGGTCAAAGTATGGCTACACCTTC
D: NA; J: TRBJ1-2; size: NA; V: TRBV9; CDR3: CASSPRTSEANYGYTF; DNA: TGTGCCAGCAGCCCTAGAACAAGCGAGGCTAACTATGGCTACACCTTC
D: NA; J: TRBJ2-1; size: NA; V: TRBV10-1; CDR3: CASSDTTFGNEQFF; DNA: TGCGCCAGCAGTGACACCACCTTCGGCAATGAGCAGTTCTTC
D: TRBD1; J: TRBJ1-1; size: NA; V: TRBV6-6; CDR3: CASSRTGGNTEAFF; DNA: TGTGCCAGCAGTAGGACAGGAGGAAACACTGAAGCTTTCTTT
D: TRBD2; J: TRBJ2-1; size: NA; V: TRBV28; CDR3: CASTQGLAGVEQFF; DNA: TGTGCCAGCACCCAGGGACTAGCGGGGGTTGAGCAGTTCTTC
D: TRBD2; J: TRBJ2-5; size: NA; V: TRBV9; CDR3: CASSVGAGAQETQYF; DNA: TGTGCCAGCAGCGTAGGAGCGGGGGCCCAAGAGACCCAGTACTTC
D: NA; J: TRBJ1-1; size: NA; V: TRBV18; CDR3: CASSPNANLEAFF; DNA: TGTGCCAGCTCACCAAACGCGAACCTTGAAGCTTTCTTT
D: TRBD1; J: TRBJ2-7; size: NA; V: TRBV6-5; CDR3: CASSLGDRGLSYEQYF; DNA: TGTGCCAGCAGTTTAGGGGACAGGGGGCTCTCCTACGAGCAGTACTTC
D: TRBD1; J: TRBJ1-4; size: NA; V: TRBV14; CDR3: CASSQADRVGHEKLFF; DNA: TGTGCCAGCAGCCAAGCGGACAGGGTTGGGCATGAAAAACTGTTTTTT
D: NA; J: TRBJ2-7; size: NA; V: TRBV15; CDR3: CATSRDLQGASYEQYF; DNA: TGTGCCACCAGCAGAGATTTACAGGGCGCCTCCTACGAGCAGTACTTC
D: TRBD2; J: TRBJ2-7; size: NA; V: TRBV28; CDR3: CASRVAGDAYEQYF; DNA: TGTGCCAGCAGGGTAGCGGGCGACGCCTACGAGCAGTACTTC
D: NA; J: TRBJ2-1; size: NA; V: TRBV5-1; CDR3: CASSLDVGGGNEQFF; DNA: TGCGCCAGCAGCTTGGATGTGGGAGGTGGGAATGAGCAGTTCTTC
D: TRBD1; J: TRBJ1-5; size: NA; V: TRBV10-2; CDR3: CASSMSPGQVILGTNQPQHF; DNA: TGCGCCAGCAGTATGAGTCCGGGACAGGTGATTTTGGGCACCAATCAGCCCCAGCATTTT
D: TRBD1; J: TRBJ1-1; size: NA; V: TRBV11-2; CDR3: CASSLNLPDRVYTEAFF; DNA: TGTGCCAGCAGCTTAAATCTCCCGGACAGGGTATACACTGAAGCTTTCTTT